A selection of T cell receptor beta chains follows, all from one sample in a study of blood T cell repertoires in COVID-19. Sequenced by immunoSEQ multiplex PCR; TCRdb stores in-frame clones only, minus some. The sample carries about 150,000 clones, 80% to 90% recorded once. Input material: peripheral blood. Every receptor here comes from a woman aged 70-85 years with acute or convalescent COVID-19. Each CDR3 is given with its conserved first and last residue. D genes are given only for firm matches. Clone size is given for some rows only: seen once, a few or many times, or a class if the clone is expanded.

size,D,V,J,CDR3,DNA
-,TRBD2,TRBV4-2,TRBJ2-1,CASSQDLTSGEQFF,TGTGCCAGCAGCCAAGATTTAACTAGCGGTGAGCAGTTCTTC
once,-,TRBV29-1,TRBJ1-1,CSVEVAGMGGTEAFF,TGCAGCGTTGAGGTCGCAGGGATGGGCGGCACTGAAGCTTTCTTT
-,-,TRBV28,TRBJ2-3,CASSRGLLTDTQYF,TGTGCCAGCAGTAGGGGACTCCTCACAGATACGCAGTATTTT
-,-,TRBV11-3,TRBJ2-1,CASSFGGAKNEQFF,TGTGCCAGCAGCTTCGGCGGGGCGAAGAATGAGCAGTTCTTC
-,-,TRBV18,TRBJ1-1,CASSPSRTGRGSTEAFF,TGTGCCAGCTCACCTTCCCGAACAGGGAGGGGATCAACTGAAGCTTTCTTT
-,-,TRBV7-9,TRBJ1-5,CASSFGDSNQPQHF,TGTGCCAGCAGCTTCGGGGATAGCAATCAGCCCCAGCATTTT
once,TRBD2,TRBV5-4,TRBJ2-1,CASSPRVAGNEQFF,TGTGCCAGCAGCCCCCGGGTAGCGGGCAATGAGCAGTTCTTC
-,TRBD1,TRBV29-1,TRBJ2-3,CSGYRGDTDTQYF,TGCAGCGGATACAGGGGCGACACAGATACGCAGTATTTT
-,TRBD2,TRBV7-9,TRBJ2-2,CASSPGLAARTGELFF,TGTGCCAGCAGCCCCGGACTAGCGGCGAGAACCGGGGAGCTGTTTTTT
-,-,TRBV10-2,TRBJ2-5,CASSEPVPQETQYF,TGCGCCAGCAGTGAGCCCGTTCCCCAAGAGACCCAGTACTTC
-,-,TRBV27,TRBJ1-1,CASSQWGGTEAFF,TGTGCCAGCAGCCAGTGGGGAGGTACTGAAGCTTTCTTT
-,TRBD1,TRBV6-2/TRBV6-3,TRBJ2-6,CASSPRDRGTYSGANVLTF,TGTGCCAGCAGTCCCCGGGACAGGGGAACCTACTCTGGGGCCAACGTCCTGACTTTC
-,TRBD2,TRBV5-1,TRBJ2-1,CASSLYTSGGNEQFF,TGCGCCAGCAGCTTGTACACTAGCGGGGGCAATGAGCAGTTCTTC
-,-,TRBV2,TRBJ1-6,CASSSSSPLHF,TGTGCCAGCAGTTCGAGTTCACCCCTCCACTTT
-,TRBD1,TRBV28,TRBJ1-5,CASSLGSVTGAWEPQHF,TGTGCCAGCAGTTTAGGGTCGGTAACAGGGGCATGGGAGCCCCAGCATTTT
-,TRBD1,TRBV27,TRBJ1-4,CASSQPGGAGEKLFF,TGTGCCAGCAGTCAACCAGGGGGCGCGGGTGAAAAACTGTTTTTT
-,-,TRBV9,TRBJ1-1,CASSPRSNTEAFF,TGTGCCAGCAGCCCCCGTTCGAACACTGAAGCTTTCTTT
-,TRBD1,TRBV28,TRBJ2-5,CASRTGGGGQSETQYF,TGTGCCAGCAGGACAGGGGGAGGAGGGCAATCTGAGACCCAGTACTTC
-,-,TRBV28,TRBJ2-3,CASSLLWGQADTQYF,TGTGCCAGCAGTTTATTGTGGGGGCAGGCAGATACGCAGTATTTT
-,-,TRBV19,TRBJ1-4,CASSSQRGEKLFF,TGTGCCAGTAGTAGCCAACGGGGTGAAAAACTGTTTTTT